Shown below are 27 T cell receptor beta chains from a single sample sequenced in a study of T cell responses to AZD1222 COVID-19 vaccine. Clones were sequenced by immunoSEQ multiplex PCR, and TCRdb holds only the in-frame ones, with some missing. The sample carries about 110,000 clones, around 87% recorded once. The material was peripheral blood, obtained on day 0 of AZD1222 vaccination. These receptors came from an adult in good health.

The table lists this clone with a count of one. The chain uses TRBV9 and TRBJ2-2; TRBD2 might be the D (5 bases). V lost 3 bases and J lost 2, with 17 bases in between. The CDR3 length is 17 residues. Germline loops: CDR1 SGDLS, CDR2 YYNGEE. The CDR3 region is CASSAPRGGSNTGELFF. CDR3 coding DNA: TGTGCCAGCAGCGCCCCCCGCGGCGGGTCTAACACCGGGGAGCTGTTTTTT.

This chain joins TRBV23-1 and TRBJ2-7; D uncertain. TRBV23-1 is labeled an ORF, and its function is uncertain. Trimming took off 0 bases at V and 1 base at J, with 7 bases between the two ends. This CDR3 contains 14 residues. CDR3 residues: CASSQSRGSYEQYF. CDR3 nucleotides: TGCGCCAGCAGTCAATCTCGCGGATCCTACGAGCAGTACTTC.

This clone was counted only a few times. CDR3 coding DNA: TGCGCCAGCAGCCTTGGACAGGGGCGTCTTGAAGCTTTCTTT. This sequence encodes CASSLGQGRLEAFF. The chain recombines TRBV4-3 with TRBJ1-1; TRBD1 aligns across 9 bases. After removal of 4 bases from V and 7 bases from J, the junction contained 7 bases not matched to a gene. Germline V gene lookup returns CDR1 LGHNA and CDR2 YSLEER. CDR3 length: 14 amino acids.

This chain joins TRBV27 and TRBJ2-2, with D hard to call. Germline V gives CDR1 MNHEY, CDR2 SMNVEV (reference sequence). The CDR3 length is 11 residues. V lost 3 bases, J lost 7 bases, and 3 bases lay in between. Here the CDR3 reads CASSFSGELFF. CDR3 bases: TGTGCCAGCAGTTTTAGCGGGGAGCTGTTTTTT.

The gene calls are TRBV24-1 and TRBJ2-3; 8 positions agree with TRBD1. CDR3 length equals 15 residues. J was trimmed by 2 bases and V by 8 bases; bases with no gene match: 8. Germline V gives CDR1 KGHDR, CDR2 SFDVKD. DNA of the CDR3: TGTGCCACCAAGGAGAGACAGGGGACCACAGATACGCAGTATTTT. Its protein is CATKERQGTTDTQYF.

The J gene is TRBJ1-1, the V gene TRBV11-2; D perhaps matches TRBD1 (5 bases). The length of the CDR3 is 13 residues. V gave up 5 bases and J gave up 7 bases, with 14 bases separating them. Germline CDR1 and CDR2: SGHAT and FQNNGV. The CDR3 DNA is TGTGCCAGCAGCCGCAAAGGGGCAGGTGAAGCTTTCTTT. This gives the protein CASSRKGAGEAFF. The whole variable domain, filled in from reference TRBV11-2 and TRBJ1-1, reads EAGVAQSPRYKIIEKRQSVAFWCNPISGHATLYWYQQILGQGPKLLIQFQNNGVVDDSQLPKDRFSAERLKGVDSTLKIQPAKLEDSAVYLCASSRKGAGEAFFGQGTRLTVV.

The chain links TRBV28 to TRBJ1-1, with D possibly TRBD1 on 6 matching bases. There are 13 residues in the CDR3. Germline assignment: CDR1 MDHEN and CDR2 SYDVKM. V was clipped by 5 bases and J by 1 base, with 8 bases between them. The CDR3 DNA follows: TGTGCCAGCAGTCTACAGGGGAACACTGAAGCTTTCTTT. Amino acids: CASSLQGNTEAFF.

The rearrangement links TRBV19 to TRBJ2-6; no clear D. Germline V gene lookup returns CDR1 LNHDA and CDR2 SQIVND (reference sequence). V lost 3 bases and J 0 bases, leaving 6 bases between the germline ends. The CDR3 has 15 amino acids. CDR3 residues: CASSITTSGANVLTF. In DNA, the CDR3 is TGTGCCAGTAGTATTACTACCTCTGGGGCCAACGTCCTGACTTTC.

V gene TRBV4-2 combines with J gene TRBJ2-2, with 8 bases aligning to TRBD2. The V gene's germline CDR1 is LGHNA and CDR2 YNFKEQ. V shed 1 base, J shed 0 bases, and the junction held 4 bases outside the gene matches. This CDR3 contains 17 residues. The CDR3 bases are TGTGCCAGCAGCCAAGGAATCGGGGGGGCGAACACCGGGGAGCTGTTTTTT. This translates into CASSQGIGGANTGELFF.

The CDR3 DNA is TGTGCCATATGGGACAGGGGGGCCAATGAGCAGTTCTTC. It codes for CAIWDRGANEQFF. V is TRBV19 and J is TRBJ2-1; 11 bases match TRBD1. Germline V gives CDR1 LNHDA, CDR2 SQIVND (reference sequence). After removal of 10 bases from V and 6 bases from J, the junction contained 5 bases not matched to a gene. The CDR3 spans 13 residues.

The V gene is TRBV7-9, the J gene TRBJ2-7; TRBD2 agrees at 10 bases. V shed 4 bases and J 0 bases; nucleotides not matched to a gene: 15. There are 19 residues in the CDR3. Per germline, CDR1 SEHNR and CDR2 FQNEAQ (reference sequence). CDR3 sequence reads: CASSSPPGLATLSSYEQYF. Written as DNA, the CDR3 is TGTGCCAGCAGCTCCCCTCCGGGACTAGCGACTCTTAGCTCCTACGAGCAGTACTTC.

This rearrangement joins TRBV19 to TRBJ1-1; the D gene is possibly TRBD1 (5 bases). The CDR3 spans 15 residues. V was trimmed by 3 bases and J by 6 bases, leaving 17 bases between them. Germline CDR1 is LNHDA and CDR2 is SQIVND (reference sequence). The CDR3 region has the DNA TGTGCCAGTAGTATGGGGGGGAGTGGGAGACCTGAAGCTTTCTTT. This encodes CASSMGGSGRPEAFF.

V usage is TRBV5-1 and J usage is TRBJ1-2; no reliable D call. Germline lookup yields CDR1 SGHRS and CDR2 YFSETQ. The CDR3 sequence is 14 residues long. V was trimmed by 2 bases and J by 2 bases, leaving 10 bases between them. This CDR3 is CASSFGVVNYGYTF. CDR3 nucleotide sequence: TGCGCCAGCAGCTTTGGTGTCGTAAACTATGGCTACACCTTC. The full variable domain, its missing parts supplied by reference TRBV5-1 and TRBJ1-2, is KAGVTQTPRYLIKTRGQQVTLSCSPISGHRSVSWYQQTPGQGLQFLFEYFSETQRNKGNFPGRFSGRQFSNSRSEMNVSTLELGDSALYLCASSFGVVNYGYTFGSGTRLTVV.

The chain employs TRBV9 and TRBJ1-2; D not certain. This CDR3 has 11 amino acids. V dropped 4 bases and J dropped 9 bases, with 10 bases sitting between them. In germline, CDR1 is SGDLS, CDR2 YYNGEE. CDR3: CASSHDGSYTF. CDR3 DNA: TGTGCCAGCAGCCATGACGGAAGCTACACCTTC.

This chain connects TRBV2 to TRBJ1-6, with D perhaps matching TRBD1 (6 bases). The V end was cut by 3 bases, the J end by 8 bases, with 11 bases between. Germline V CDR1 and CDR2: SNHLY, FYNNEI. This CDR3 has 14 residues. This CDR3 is CASSDPGDYSPLHF. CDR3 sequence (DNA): TGTGCCAGCAGTGACCCAGGGGACTATTCACCCCTCCACTTT.

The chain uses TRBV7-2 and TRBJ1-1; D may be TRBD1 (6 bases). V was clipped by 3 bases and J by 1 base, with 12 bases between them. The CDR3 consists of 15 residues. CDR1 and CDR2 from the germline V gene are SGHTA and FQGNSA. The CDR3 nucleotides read TGTGCCAGCAGCTTGATGGACAGAGGGAACACTGAAGCTTTCTTT. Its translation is CASSLMDRGNTEAFF.

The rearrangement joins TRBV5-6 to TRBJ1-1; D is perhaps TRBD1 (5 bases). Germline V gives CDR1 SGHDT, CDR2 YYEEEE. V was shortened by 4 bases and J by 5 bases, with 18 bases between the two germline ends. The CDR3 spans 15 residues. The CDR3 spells CASSPVGQSGTEAFF. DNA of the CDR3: TGTGCCAGCAGCCCAGTGGGGCAGTCTGGGACTGAAGCTTTCTTT.

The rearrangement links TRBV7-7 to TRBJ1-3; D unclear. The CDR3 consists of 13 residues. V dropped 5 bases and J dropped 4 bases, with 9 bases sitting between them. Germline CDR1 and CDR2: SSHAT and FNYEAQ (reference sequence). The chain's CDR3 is CASSQDGGNTIYF. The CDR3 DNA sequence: TGTGCCAGCAGCCAAGACGGGGGAAACACCATATATTTT. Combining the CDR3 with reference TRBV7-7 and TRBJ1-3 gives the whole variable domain GAGVSQSPRYKVTKRGQDVTLRCDPISSHATLYWYQQALGQGPEFLTYFNYEAQPDKSGLPSDRFSAERPEGSISTLTIQRTEQRDSAMYRCASSQDGGNTIYFGEGSWLTVV.

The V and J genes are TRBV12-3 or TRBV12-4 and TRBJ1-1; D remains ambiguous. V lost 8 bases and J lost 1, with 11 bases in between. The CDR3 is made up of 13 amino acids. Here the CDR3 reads CASCWASNTEAFF. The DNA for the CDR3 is TGTGCCAGCTGCTGGGCCTCGAACACTGAAGCTTTCTTT.

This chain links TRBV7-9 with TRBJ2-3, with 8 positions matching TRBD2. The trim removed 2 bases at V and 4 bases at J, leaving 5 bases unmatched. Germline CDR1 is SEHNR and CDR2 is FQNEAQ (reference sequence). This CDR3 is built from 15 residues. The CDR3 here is CASSLTGGPADTQYF. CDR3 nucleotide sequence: TGTGCCAGCAGCTTAACGGGGGGGCCCGCAGATACGCAGTATTTT.

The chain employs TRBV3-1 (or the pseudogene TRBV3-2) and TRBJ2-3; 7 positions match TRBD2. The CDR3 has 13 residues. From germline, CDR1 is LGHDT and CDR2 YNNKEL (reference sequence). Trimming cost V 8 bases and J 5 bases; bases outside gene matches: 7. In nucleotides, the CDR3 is TGTGCCAGCCGGGGGGACTTAAAAGATACGCAGTATTTT. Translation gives CASRGDLKDTQYF.

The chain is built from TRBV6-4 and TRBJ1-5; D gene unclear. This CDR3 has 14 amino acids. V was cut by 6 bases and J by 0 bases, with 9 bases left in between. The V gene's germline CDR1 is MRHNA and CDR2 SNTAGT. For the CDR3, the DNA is TGTGCCAGCAGCGAAAGTAGTAGCAATCAGCCCCAGCATTTT. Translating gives CASSESSSNQPQHF.

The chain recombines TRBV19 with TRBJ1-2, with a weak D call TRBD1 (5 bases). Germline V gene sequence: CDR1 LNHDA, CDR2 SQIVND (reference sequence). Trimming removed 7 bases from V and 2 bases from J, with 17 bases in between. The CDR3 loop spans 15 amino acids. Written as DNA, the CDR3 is TGTGCCAGTAACCCCCGAGGGGAAGGAAACTATGGCTACACCTTC. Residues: CASNPRGEGNYGYTF.

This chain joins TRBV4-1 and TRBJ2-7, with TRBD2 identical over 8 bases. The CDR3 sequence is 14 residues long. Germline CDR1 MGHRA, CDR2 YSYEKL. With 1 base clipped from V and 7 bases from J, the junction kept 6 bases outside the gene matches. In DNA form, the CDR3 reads TGCGCCAGCAGCCAAGCGGGAGGGCCTTGGGAGCAGTACTTC. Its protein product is CASSQAGGPWEQYF.

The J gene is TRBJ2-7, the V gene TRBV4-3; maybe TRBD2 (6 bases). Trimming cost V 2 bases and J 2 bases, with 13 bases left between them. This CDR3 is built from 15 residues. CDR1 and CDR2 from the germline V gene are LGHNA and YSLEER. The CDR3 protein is CASSQRRDGTYEQYF. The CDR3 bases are TGCGCCAGCAGCCAACGGCGGGACGGGACCTACGAGCAGTACTTC.

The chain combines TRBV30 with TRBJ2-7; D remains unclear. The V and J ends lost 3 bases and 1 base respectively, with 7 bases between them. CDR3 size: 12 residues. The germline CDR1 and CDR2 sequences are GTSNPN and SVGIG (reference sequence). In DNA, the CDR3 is TGTGCCTGGAGGGACGTGTCCTACGAGCAGTACTTC. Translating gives CAWRDVSYEQYF.

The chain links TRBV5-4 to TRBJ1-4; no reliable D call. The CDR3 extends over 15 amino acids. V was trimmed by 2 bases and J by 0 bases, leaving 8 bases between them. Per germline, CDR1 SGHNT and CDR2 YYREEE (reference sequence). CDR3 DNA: TGTGCCAGCAGCTTAACCGGGACAACTAATGAAAAACTGTTTTTT. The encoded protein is CASSLTGTTNEKLFF.